This TCR beta chain was profiled in a study of blood T cells in healthy people across ages. General study findings and limits: Age advanced and TCR beta diversity per million T cells fell, roughly linearly.

Concerning this clonotype itself: Its antigen is unidentified.

Then a second PCR, running roughly 7 to 11 cycles, was carried out with a sample-barcoded 5' primer and a J-beta primer mix. TCRdb redid the calling of the 5' RACE reads with MiXCR, one entry per CDR3 protein. This table holds about 640,000 distinct CDR3 sequences, roughly 50% found once. Germline V gene lookup returns CDR1 SGHNT and CDR2 YENEEA. The CDR3 length is 13 residues. Trimming cost V 5 bases and J 4 bases, with 8 bases left between them. Material for sequencing was blood. This clonotype was obtained from a man aged 55 to 70 in good health. The chain employs TRBV11-3 and TRBJ2-2; D possibly corresponds to TRBD1 (5 bases). CDR3 region: CASSRQPTGELFF. The CDR3 nucleotides read TGTGCCAGCAGCCGACAGCCCACCGGGGAGCTGTTTTTT.